This entry concerns a single T cell receptor beta chain. Its antigen remains undetermined. Base-call qualities are not available, and no considerably larger clone is one nucleotide away. The entry originates in a study of CD8+ T cells in alopecia areata (dated by TCRdb to 2016 to 2019). For context, the study as a whole: The treated patients, all with moderate-to-severe alopecia areata, were enrolled in an open-label pilot trial of oral tofacitinib given at 5 to 10 mg twice daily. Scalp tissue and sorted CD4+ and CD8+ peripheral blood T cells from patchy and totalis/universalis alopecia areata patients and from healthy controls were covered by human TCRbeta sequencing. Tofacitinib-treated patients had biopsies at baseline and at 4 and 24 weeks of treatment, with a later scalp biopsy in several patients. Patients stayed on tofacitinib for 6 to 18 months and then had 6 months of follow-up off drug so that delayed response and recurrence could be assessed. RNA was extracted with the PAXgene miRNA kit for fixed scalp, the miRNeasy kit for PBMCs, and the RNeasy kit for mouse skin. Clonality in the scalp was compared among normal scalp (n=4), patchy alopecia areata scalp (n=8), and alopecia totalis/universalis scalp (n=8). High-throughput TCRbeta sequencing was used to examine T cell clonal expansion in alopecia areata in both the C3H/HeJ mouse model and human patients. The SALT score, which quantifies the percentage of affected scalp surface area, was used to measure disease severity in treated patients. TCRbeta CDR3 regions were amplified by immunoSEQ multiplex PCR with 35 Vbeta forward and 13 Jbeta reverse primers.

On the study overall, not on this receptor specifically: Many expanded lesional clones persisted in scalp and blood during tofacitinib treatment, which may partly explain relapse after stopping treatment. Because the treated cohort was small and had only one nonresponder, larger studies are needed to examine links between baseline CD8+ expansion and response. With tofacitinib, both scalp clonality and the number of expanded CD8+ clones among the top 100 scalp clones went down significantly. Higher clonality and more expanded CD8+ clones were observed in lesional scalp than in normal scalp, particularly in alopecia totalis/universalis, a finding suggestive of antigenic drive. Unlike mouse skin, where gammadelta T cells dominate, normal human skin contains resident alphabeta T cells that get sequenced too, which complicates analysis of the scalp TCR repertoire. Shared TCR sequences between patients were less evident than in mice, which may be partly attributable to HLA diversity in the patient population.

In light of the paper, this sample's treatment or condition label describes: oral pan-JAK inhibitor, 5-10 mg twice daily. Peripheral blood and lesional scalp punch biopsies were obtained from patients with alopecia areata. PBMCs were isolated by density centrifugation and stained for CD3, CD4 and CD8, after which CD4+ and CD8+ T cells were sorted on a FACSAria. According to the germline V gene, CDR1 reads SGDLS and CDR2 reads YYNGEE. The CDR3 goes from the cysteine to the phenylalanine over 14 residues. Only the CDR3 DNA stays, 42 bases, in frame from base 1. V drops 4 bases and J drops 6 bases, leaving 13 bases in between. The library came from the immunoSEQ multiplex PCR assay. RNA was extracted from all samples and reverse transcribed into cDNA as template for TCR sequencing. First-strand cDNA was synthesized using SuperScript III with a 2:1 mix of oligo-dT and random hexamers. A synthetic immune receptor repertoire was used to measure amplification bias, and any remaining bias was corrected computationally. In the source study's methods: Raw reads were preprocessed to remove errors, and CDR3 was defined by IMGT conventions from the conserved cysteine to phenylalanine. Clonality was computed by normalizing Shannon entropy by log2 of the number of productive unique TCRs and subtracting the result from 1. Whether each scalp clone was CD4 or CD8 was inferred by checking scalp TCRbeta sequences against the CD4 and CD8 repertoires from sorted blood. TCRdb provides this immuneACCESS table in a form limited to in-frame rearrangements. Some clones are lacking; in checked studies, under half of them reflect an unresolved V gene, and why the rest are absent is not known. Clonal size and the V and J genes are those of that table, whereas D and trimming came from the DNA. In all, the sample holds around 190,000 clones, and less than 70% of those were seen once. The ten largest clones take up 1.3% of the sample.

Recombination joined TRBV9 with TRBJ1-4, with the D gene uncertain. The starting material was CD4+ T cells sorted from blood, obtained around week 47, from a patient treated with tofacitinib. This TCR was recovered from a human donor with alopecia areata. The DNA sequence is given as TGTGCCAGCAGCTTCCGGGGAAGTCATGAAAAACTGTTTTTT. This gives the protein CASSFRGSHEKLFF.